Each of the 27 T cell receptor beta chains below was sequenced from the same sample in a study of neoadjuvant nivolumab and ipilimumab in lung cancer. Using immunoSEQ multiplex PCR, the repertoire was profiled, and TCRdb retains in-frame clones only, with some absent. The repertoire holds roughly 2,500 clones, with approximately 85% as singletons. Sequenced here: tumor tissue, sampled before neoadjuvant nivolumab, alone or with ipilimumab. These receptors came from an adult with non-small cell lung cancer.

This chain links TRBV4-1 with TRBJ1-4, with 8 bases aligning to TRBD1. V lost 5 bases to trimming and J lost 0 bases; unmatched junction nucleotides: 14. The germline gives CDR1 MGHRA, CDR2 YSYEKL. The CDR3 covers 19 residues. The CDR3 loop reads CASSRWRTGLRATNEKLFF. CDR3 DNA: TGCGCCAGCAGCAGATGGAGGACAGGGCTTCGGGCAACTAATGAAAAACTGTTTTTT.

The chain employs TRBV10-3 and TRBJ1-5, with D hard to call. Germline CDR1 ENHRY, CDR2 SYGVKD. There are 14 residues in the CDR3. V lost 0 bases and J 3 bases, leaving 6 bases between the germline ends. This CDR3 reads CAISESMTNQPQHF. CDR3 coding DNA: TGTGCCATCAGTGAGTCGATGACCAATCAGCCCCAGCATTTT.

The chain employs TRBV5-1 and TRBJ2-1; 11 bases line up with TRBD2. The CDR3 runs 14 residues. Per the germline V gene, CDR1 is SGHRS and CDR2 is YFSETQ. With V trimmed by 6 bases and J by 5 bases, 4 bases remained unmatched. The DNA of the CDR3 is TGCGCCAGCACCCTAGCGGGAGGTAACAATGAGCAGTTCTTC. This sequence encodes CASTLAGGNNEQFF.

This clone was detected only a few times. This chain links TRBV11-2 with TRBJ2-3; D ambiguous. The V end was cut by 5 bases, the J end by 1 base, with 7 bases between. The CDR3 loop spans 13 amino acids. CDR1 SGHAT and CDR2 FQNNGV come from the germline V gene. CDR3 protein: CASSPSGTDTQYF. CDR3 sequence (DNA): TGTGCCAGCAGCCCTTCTGGCACAGATACGCAGTATTTT.

This clone was picked up one time. This chain joins TRBV29-1 and TRBJ2-3; D is undetermined. The CDR3 extends over 12 amino acids. Between the trimmed V and J ends, which lost 4 bases and 5 bases, there was a span of 10 bases. Per germline, CDR1 SQVTM and CDR2 ANQGSEA. In DNA form, the CDR3 reads TGCAGCGTTGGGGATACCAAAGATACGCAGTATTTT. As protein: CSVGDTKDTQYF.

The gene calls are TRBV15 and TRBJ1-1; no firm D call. Per germline, CDR1 LNHNV and CDR2 YYDKDF (reference sequence). Trimming stripped 2 bases from V and 5 bases from J, with 15 bases between. The CDR3 runs to 15 residues. CDR3 protein: CATSRPRNERTEAFF. CDR3 sequence (DNA): TGTGCCACCAGCAGACCGAGGAATGAACGGACTGAAGCTTTCTTT.

The J gene is TRBJ2-7, the V gene TRBV28; 8 bases are a match to TRBD2. This CDR3 is built from 14 residues. CDR1 MDHEN and CDR2 SYDVKM come from the germline V gene. V shed 1 base, J shed 6 bases, and the junction held 5 bases outside the gene matches. DNA of the CDR3: TGTGCCAGCAGTTTATTACGGGAGGGCCGCGAGCAGTACTTC. Translated: CASSLLREGREQYF.

The chain links TRBV7-8 to TRBJ1-1; no definite D call. The germline CDR1 and CDR2 sequences are SGHVS and FQNEAQ. V shed 3 bases and J shed 9 bases, with 14 bases lying between them. This CDR3 has 13 residues. As DNA, the CDR3 is TGTGCCAGCAGCTTGGGAGTTTCGCTGAAAGCTTTCTTT. Translated, it gives CASSLGVSLKAFF.

The V and J genes are TRBV2 and TRBJ1-2, with 8 positions matching TRBD1. This CDR3 has 13 amino acids. CDR1 is SNHLY, CDR2 FYNNEI, per germline. Germline trimming cut 6 bases from V and 2 bases from J; bases unmatched to any gene: 2. CDR3: CASSGQGNYGYTF. CDR3 nucleotides: TGTGCCAGCAGCGGACAGGGAAACTATGGCTACACCTTC.

The chain employs TRBV7-8 and TRBJ2-3, with D perhaps matching TRBD1 or TRBD2 (5 bases each). Germline CDR1 is SGHVS and CDR2 is FQNEAQ. The CDR3 consists of 17 residues. The V end lost 2 bases, the J end lost 4 bases, and 19 bases lay between the germline ends. The CDR3 sequence: CASSLTIGQGVADTQYF. The CDR3 DNA is TGTGCCAGCAGCTTAACTATCGGGCAGGGAGTCGCAGATACGCAGTATTTT.

As concerns this clone: One end of the junction is discordant with germline, which a read error may explain. The chain carries TRBV4-1 and TRBJ2-3; tentatively, D is TRBD2 (5 bases). The CDR3 has 13 residues. Germline V CDR1 and CDR2: MGHRA, YSYEKL. The CDR3 is CASSQADTDTQYF. DNA of the CDR3: TGCGCCAGCAGTCAAGCGGACACAGATACGCAGTATTTT.

The chain joins TRBV5-1 to TRBJ2-5; 8 bases agree with TRBD2. V was clipped by 0 bases and J by 5 bases; unmatched bases: 6. CDR3 length equals 15 residues. Germline V CDR1 and CDR2: SGHRS, YFSETQ. The CDR3 DNA sequence: TGCGCCAGCAGCTTGGTACCAGCGGGAGTGGAGACCCAGTACTTC. This gives the protein CASSLVPAGVETQYF.

The chain recombines TRBV6-1 with TRBJ1-2, with a weak D call TRBD1 (5 bases). The V end lost 1 base, the J end lost 4 bases, and 13 bases lay between the germline ends. The CDR3 has 15 amino acids. Looked up from germline, CDR1 is MNHNS and CDR2 is SASEGT. The CDR3 DNA reads as TGTGCCAGCAGTGAAGAATACTCGGGGGGCTATGGCTACACCTTC. It encodes CASSEEYSGGYGYTF.

This sequence joins TRBV10-1 and TRBJ2-3; the match to TRBD1 covers 11 bases. Germline assignment: CDR1 WNHNN and CDR2 SYGVQD (reference sequence). The CDR3 runs 18 residues. V dropped 8 bases and J dropped 0; count of bases not matched to a gene: 13. The CDR3 DNA reads TGCGCCAGCTTTCCTGATGGACAGGGGGCGGTCAGCACAGATACGCAGTATTTT. Its protein is CASFPDGQGAVSTDTQYF.

The V gene is TRBV5-1, the J gene TRBJ1-1; no definite D call. This CDR3 has 15 amino acids. The V gene lost 0 bases and the J gene lost 1 base, with 10 bases spanning the gap. Per germline, CDR1 SGHRS and CDR2 YFSETQ. Written as DNA, the CDR3 is TGCGCCAGCAGCTTGGTAGGCTCTGGGAACACTGAAGCTTTCTTT. It is translated as CASSLVGSGNTEAFF.

This chain joins TRBV5-1 and TRBJ1-5; D uncertain. CDR1 and CDR2 (germline): SGHRS, YFSETQ. The CDR3 runs 15 residues. Trimming took off 0 bases at V and 1 base at J, with 8 bases between the two ends. CDR3: CASSLDDGSNQPQHF. The CDR3 nucleotides are TGCGCCAGCAGCTTGGACGATGGGAGCAATCAGCCCCAGCATTTT.

The V call is TRBV28, the J call TRBJ2-4, with 10 bases matching TRBD1. Germline CDR1 is MDHEN and CDR2 is SYDVKM. The V segment lost 5 bases and the J segment 14 bases; nucleotides outside the gene matches: 12. The CDR3 covers 14 residues. CDR3 coding DNA: TGTGCCAGCAGTCTCCCCGGGACAGGGGATAAGGAGTACTTC. Translation: CASSLPGTGDKEYF.

The J gene is TRBJ1-2, the V gene TRBV9, with D possibly being TRBD1 (5 bases). The CDR3 is 16 residues long. Trimming left V 1 base short and J 1 base short, with 14 bases between. CDR1 and CDR2 (germline): SGDLS, YYNGEE. This chain's CDR3 is CASSVFDSGFNYGYTF. CDR3 sequence (DNA): TGTGCCAGCAGCGTATTTGACAGCGGTTTTAACTATGGCTACACCTTC. The full variable domain, completed using reference TRBV9 and TRBJ1-2, is DSGVTQTPKHLITATGQRVTLRCSPRSGDLSVYWYQQSLDQGLQFLIQYYNGEERAKGNILERFSAQQFPDLHSELNLSSLELGDSALYFCASSVFDSGFNYGYTFGSGTRLTVV.

CDR3 in amino acids: CASSAASYSRAFF. In nucleotides, the CDR3 is TGTGCCAGCAGTGCGGCCTCATACAGTCGCGCTTTCTTT. The chain carries TRBV2 and TRBJ1-1, with D unresolved. Germline-derived CDR1 and CDR2 are SNHLY and FYNNEI. Trimming removed 4 bases at V and 11 bases at J, with 17 bases between. The CDR3 is made up of 13 amino acids.

The chain employs TRBV2 and TRBJ2-3; no definite D call. The CDR3 has 12 amino acids. The germline gives CDR1 SNHLY, CDR2 FYNNEI. Deletions cut 7 bases from V and 9 bases from J, with 14 bases between. In nucleotides, the CDR3 is TGTGCCAGCACCAATTCACTCGGGACGCAGTATTTT. Translated: CASTNSLGTQYF.

The chain links TRBV18 to TRBJ1-2; D gene uncertain. Germline loops: CDR1 KGHSH, CDR2 LQKENI. V was pared by 3 bases and J by 8 bases, with 7 bases between. The CDR3 covers 11 residues. CDR3 sequence reads: CASSPGRGYTF. The DNA for the CDR3 is TGTGCCAGCTCACCCGGGCGAGGCTACACCTTC.

The chain carries TRBV19 and TRBJ2-1; 9 bases map to TRBD2. J was trimmed by 15 bases and V by 2 bases; bases with no gene match: 8. Germline V CDR1 and CDR2: LNHDA, SQIVND (reference sequence). The CDR3 is made up of 13 amino acids. CDR3 nucleotide sequence: TGTGCCAGTAGTATACCTAGCGGGAATAGTTGGTTCTTC. This translates into CASSIPSGNSWFF. The complete variable domain, with remaining parts taken from reference TRBV19 and TRBJ2-1, reads DGGITQSPKYLFRKEGQNVTLSCEQNLNHDAMYWYRQDPGQGLRLIYYSQIVNDFQKGDIAEGYSVSREKKESFPLTVTSAQKNPTAFYLCASSIPSGNSWFFGPGTRLTVL.

This clone was seen a handful of times. The V and J genes are TRBV29-1 and TRBJ2-7; tentatively, D is TRBD1 (5 bases). Trimming left V 6 bases short and J 5 bases short, with 11 bases between. The CDR3 consists of 11 residues. Germline V CDR1 and CDR2: SQVTM, ANQGSEA. In DNA, the CDR3 is TGCAGCGTGATATTAGGGGACGAGCAGTACTTC. Amino acids: CSVILGDEQYF.

This rearrangement joins TRBV18 to TRBJ1-1; D gene uncertain. Per the germline V gene, CDR1 is KGHSH and CDR2 is LQKENI. The CDR3 contains 12 residues. Trimming stripped 5 bases from V and 2 bases from J, with 6 bases between. CDR3 nucleotide sequence: TGTGCCAGCTCAGGGGTAAACACTGAAGCTTTCTTT. This codes for CASSGVNTEAFF.

The genes are TRBV7-9 and TRBJ2-1; 11 bases fit TRBD2. Trimming took 0 bases from V and 10 from J; bases not matched to a gene: 5. The CDR3 is 15 amino acids. Germline V gives CDR1 SEHNR, CDR2 FQNEAQ (reference sequence). DNA for the CDR3: TGTGCCAGCAGCTTAGCGACTAGCGGGGCGGGGGAGCAGTTCTTC. As protein: CASSLATSGAGEQFF.

The chain has TRBV5-1 and TRBJ2-1; 10 bases match TRBD1. Trimming removed 3 bases from V and 7 bases from J; junction bases left unmatched: 16. The CDR3 is 18 residues long. CDR1 is SGHRS, CDR2 YFSETQ, per germline. This CDR3 is CASSSNSPGQGPSNEQFF. The CDR3 DNA sequence: TGCGCCAGCAGCTCCAATTCGCCGGGACAGGGGCCAAGTAATGAGCAGTTCTTC.

About this clone itself: The identical CDR3 is also encoded by other nucleotide sequences in the sample. The rearrangement joins TRBV14 to TRBJ2-1; TRBD2 is a possible D gene (6 bases). CDR3 length equals 15 residues. From germline, CDR1 is SGHDN and CDR2 FVKESK. V was pared by 4 bases and J by 8 bases, with 18 bases between. The CDR3 DNA is TGTGCCAGCAGCCCACGGGACCCGCCGGGGGATGAGCAGTTCTTC. Protein: CASSPRDPPGDEQFF.